This entry describes one T cell receptor beta chain. The antigen remains undetermined. The method was immunoSEQ multiplex PCR; TCRdb's version includes in-frame clones alone and lacks a portion of them. The table has 85,000 or so clones, around 85% seen once. This entry comes from a study of glioma-infiltrating T cells after dendritic cell vaccination. Across the study: Patients received autologous tumor lysate-pulsed dendritic cell vaccination between about 2002 and 2012.

Whole-study results and caveats: Longer survival after dendritic cell vaccination followed higher pretreatment TIL content. The cohort had few patients with full blood and tumor sets.

V lost 5 bases, J lost 7 bases, and 17 bases stayed unmatched. The germline gives CDR1 PRHDT, CDR2 FYEKMQ (reference sequence). This CDR3 region has 18 residues. This sample's time point: after dendritic cell vaccination, including at tumor progression/relapse. Fresh-frozen tumor tissue and more than two years of survival data were available for all. The specimen comprised blood, sampled after dendritic cell vaccination. This sequence originates from a human donor with glioblastoma. The chain couples TRBV13 to TRBJ1-6, with TRBD1 matching 7 bases. CDR3 bases: TGTGCCAGCAGCCCTATGTCAAAGACAGGGACCCTAAATTCACCCCTCCACTTT. Translation gives CASSPMSKTGTLNSPLHF.